These 15 T cell receptor beta chains originate from one sample sequenced in a study of T cells in Graves' hyperthyroidism and ophthalmopathy (dated 2019 in TCRdb). The method behind the library was multiplex PCR. For sequencing, an Illumina HiSeq 2000 was employed. The TCR beta CDR3 regions were amplified from the RNA transcripts. For the first round of RT-PCR on the TCR CDR3, the HTBI primer set was used together with the Qiagen OneStep RT-PCR kit. TCRdb ran its own pipeline on the public reads, namely fastp trimming at Q25 and MiXCR clone calling, and kept in-frame beta chains. CDR3 protein duplicates are merged, each entry listing the most common genes and DNA. In all, the sample holds 600,000 to 700,000 distinct CDR3 sequences, and over 12% of those were seen once. 4.3% of the sample is in the top ten clones. Sample: blood. The source is a woman aged 40 to 50 with Graves' ophthalmopathy.

In this sample, this clonotype turned up many times. The rearrangement uses TRBV6-2 or TRBV6-3 and TRBJ1-1, with TRBD1 identical over 7 bases. Germline V gene lookup returns CDR1 MNHEY and CDR2 SVGEGT. V dropped 5 bases and J dropped 5; count of bases not matched to a gene: 17. The CDR3 contains 17 residues. CDR3: CASSLRGGRGRRTEAFF. In DNA form, the CDR3 reads TGTGCCAGCAGTCTCAGGGGGGGACGTGGTAGGAGGACTGAAGCTTTCTTT.

This clonotype occurred many times. Here the CDR3 reads CSAATANTGELFF. The CDR3 DNA is TGCAGCGCAGCGACAGCGAACACCGGGGAGCTGTTTTTT. The gene calls are TRBV29-1 and TRBJ2-2; perhaps TRBD1 as D (5 bases). In germline, CDR1 is SQVTM, CDR2 ANQGSEA. The CDR3 is made up of 13 amino acids. The V gene lost 7 bases and the J gene lost 0 bases, with 9 bases spanning the gap.

This clonotype was recorded at least ten times. The rearrangement uses TRBV27 and TRBJ2-5, with D tentatively TRBD1 or TRBD2 (5 bases each). Trimming pared 3 bases from V and 5 bases from J, leaving 10 bases between. This CDR3 has 13 amino acids. Germline CDR1 and CDR2: MNHEY and SMNVEV (reference sequence). CDR3 region: CASSFLGVETQYF. The CDR3, as DNA: TGTGCCAGCAGTTTCTTGGGGGTTGAGACCCAGTACTTC.

This clonotype has a count of ten or more. V gene TRBV7-9 combines with J gene TRBJ2-5; 7 bases are a match to TRBD1. V gave up 5 bases and J gave up 2 bases; unmatched junction bases: 11. This CDR3 has 16 amino acids. CDR1 is SEHNR and CDR2 is FQNEAQ in the germline V gene (reference sequence). CDR3 loop: CASSTPPGQTQETQYF. The CDR3 coding sequence is TGTGCCAGCAGCACTCCACCGGGACAGACACAAGAGACCCAGTACTTC.

The genes are TRBV4-1 and TRBJ2-7; 11 nucleotides line up with TRBD1. The junction had 2 bases not matched to a gene; V was cut back by 1 base and J by 3 bases. The CDR3 totals 15 residues. Germline CDR1 reads MGHRA; CDR2 reads YSYEKL. The CDR3, as DNA: TGCGCCAGCAGCCAAGGGGGGACAGGGGGCTACGAGCAGTACTTC. It yields the protein CASSQGGTGGYEQYF.

This clonotype was recorded many times. The chain uses TRBV2 and TRBJ2-2; 12 bases line up with TRBD2. The junction had 10 bases not matched to a gene; V was cut back by 6 bases and J by 5 bases. Germline CDR1 and CDR2: SNHLY and FYNNEI. This CDR3 region has 17 residues. The CDR3 spells CASRRTSGIWGTGELFF. CDR3 nucleotides: TGTGCCAGCAGAAGGACTAGCGGGATATGGGGGACCGGGGAGCTGTTTTTT.

This clonotype was counted ten times or more. V and J are TRBV20-1 and TRBJ2-7; TRBD2 aligns across 12 bases. V shed 0 bases, J shed 5 bases, and the junction held 5 bases outside the gene matches. Germline CDR1 DFQATT, CDR2 SNEGSKA (reference sequence). The CDR3 is 15 residues long. Here the CDR3 DNA reads TGCAGTGCTAGAGATAGTGCTAGCGGGAGGGACGAGCAGTACTTC. Amino acids: CSARDSASGRDEQYF.

There are many counts of this clonotype. The chain couples TRBV14 to TRBJ2-7; no firm D call. Germline V gives CDR1 SGHDN, CDR2 FVKESK. Trimming shortened V by 0 bases and J by 3 bases, and 3 bases separated the two germline ends. CDR3 length: 12 residues. CDR3 region: CASSQEVYEQYF. The CDR3 DNA sequence: TGTGCCAGCAGCCAAGAGGTCTACGAGCAGTACTTC.

This clonotype has a count of ten or more. The V gene is TRBV3-1, the J gene TRBJ2-7; TRBD2 is a possible D gene (5 bases). V gave up 1 base and J gave up 3 bases, with 13 bases separating them. The germline gives CDR1 LGHDT, CDR2 YNNKEL (reference sequence). The CDR3 runs 15 residues. The CDR3 sequence: CASSQAGPRDYEQYF. The CDR3 DNA reads TGTGCCAGCAGCCAAGCCGGGCCCCGGGACTACGAGCAGTACTTC.

Notes on this clonotype: Mismatch with germline at one junction end may stem from a read error. The rearrangement uses TRBV6-1 and TRBJ2-6; D is possibly TRBD1 (5 bases). The V gene's germline CDR1 is MNHNS and CDR2 SASEGT. The CDR3 covers 14 residues. CDR3 DNA sequence: TGTGCCAGCAGCGTAAGGGCTGGGGCCAGCGTCCTGACTTTC. Translated: CASSVRAGASVLTF.

Note on this clonotype: One end of the junction varies from germline; a read error may be responsible. The chain links TRBV19 to TRBJ1-5, with 7 bases lining up with TRBD1. The CDR3 loop spans 16 amino acids. From germline, CDR1 is LNHDA and CDR2 SQIVND (reference sequence). This CDR3 is CTSSQQGRMANQPQHF. The CDR3 DNA sequence: TGTACCAGTAGTCAACAGGGGAGGATGGCCAATCAGCCCCAGCATTTT.

The table lists this clonotype with many counts. This chain connects TRBV6-2 or TRBV6-3 to TRBJ2-7, with D possibly matching TRBD1 (5 bases). This CDR3 has 14 residues. The V end was cut by 6 bases, the J end by 9 bases, with 21 bases between. CDR1 and CDR2 from the germline V gene are MNHEY and SVGEGT. The CDR3 reads CASSHRTPRTGQYF. The CDR3, as DNA: TGTGCCAGCAGCCACCGGACACCTCGGACCGGGCAGTACTTC.

This clonotype was recorded many times. CDR3 DNA sequence: TGCAGTGCTGCGGGGGGCTCAGCGATAAATCAGCCCCAGCATTTT. The encoded protein is CSAAGGSAINQPQHF. This chain connects TRBV20-1 to TRBJ1-5, with D possibly TRBD1 on 6 matching bases. Germline V gene lookup returns CDR1 DFQATT and CDR2 SNEGSKA (reference sequence). The CDR3 totals 15 residues. V lost 5 bases and J 4 bases, leaving 18 bases between the germline ends.

This clonotype was seen repeatedly, ten times or more. The chain uses TRBV6-1 and TRBJ1-2; D remains ambiguous. The CDR3 spans 13 residues. Trimming stripped 8 bases from V and 8 bases from J, with 18 bases between. Germline CDR1 and CDR2: MNHNS and SASEGT. CDR3 nucleotides: TGTGCCAGCGAAGGCCCTTCCACGGGGGGCTACACCTTC. Translating gives CASEGPSTGGYTF.

This chain joins TRBV14 and TRBJ2-2; 9 positions match TRBD2. Germline CDR1 is SGHDN and CDR2 is FVKESK. The CDR3 contains 15 residues. The V gene end was trimmed by 4 bases and the J gene end by 8 bases; junction bases not matched to a gene: 8. CDR3 in amino acids: CASSRMGLAAGELFF. In nucleotides, the CDR3 is TGTGCCAGCAGCCGCATGGGACTAGCTGCAGGGGAGCTGTTTTTT.